The clone carrying this TCR beta chain was counted a few times. The use of a sample-barcoded 5' primer and a J-beta primer mix characterized a second PCR of roughly 6 to 11 cycles. Via MiXCR, TCRdb re-called the 5' RACE reads, giving one row per CDR3 protein. Seen here are 700,000 to 850,000 distinct CDR3 sequences, roughly 34% observed once, and the top ten hold over 10%. The data derive from a study of blood T cells in healthy people across ages. V gave up 4 bases and J gave up 4 bases, with 3 bases separating them. Per the germline V gene, CDR1 is KGHDR and CDR2 is SFDVKD. The CDR3 is 12 amino acids.

The clonotype originates from a man between 18 and 35 years old in good health. The specimen was blood. The chain links TRBV24-1 to TRBJ2-2; D is unresolved. The CDR3 loop is CATSEFTGELFF. CDR3 nucleotide sequence: TGTGCCACCAGTGAGTTCACCGGGGAGCTGTTTTTT.